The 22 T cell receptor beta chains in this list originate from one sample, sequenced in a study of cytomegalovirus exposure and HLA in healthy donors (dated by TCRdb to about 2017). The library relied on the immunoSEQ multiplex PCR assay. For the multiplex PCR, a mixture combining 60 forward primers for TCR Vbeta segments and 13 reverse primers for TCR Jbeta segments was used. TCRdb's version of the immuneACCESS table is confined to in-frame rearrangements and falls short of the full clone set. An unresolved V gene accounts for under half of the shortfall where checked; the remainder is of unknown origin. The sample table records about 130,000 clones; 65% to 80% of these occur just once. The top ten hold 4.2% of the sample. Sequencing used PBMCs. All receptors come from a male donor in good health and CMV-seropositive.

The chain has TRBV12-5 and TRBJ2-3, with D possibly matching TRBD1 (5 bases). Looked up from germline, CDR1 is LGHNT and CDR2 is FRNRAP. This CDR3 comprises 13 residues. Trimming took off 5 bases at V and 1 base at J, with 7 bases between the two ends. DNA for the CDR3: TGTGCTAGTGGTCTAGGGGGCACAGATACGCAGTATTTT. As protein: CASGLGGTDTQYF.

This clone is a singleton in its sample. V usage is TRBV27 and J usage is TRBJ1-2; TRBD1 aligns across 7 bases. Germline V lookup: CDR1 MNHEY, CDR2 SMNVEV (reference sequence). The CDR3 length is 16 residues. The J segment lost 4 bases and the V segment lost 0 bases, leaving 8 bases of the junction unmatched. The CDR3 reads CASSLSPSGQIYGYTF. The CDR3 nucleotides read TGTGCCAGCAGTTTATCTCCTTCGGGACAGATCTATGGCTACACCTTC.

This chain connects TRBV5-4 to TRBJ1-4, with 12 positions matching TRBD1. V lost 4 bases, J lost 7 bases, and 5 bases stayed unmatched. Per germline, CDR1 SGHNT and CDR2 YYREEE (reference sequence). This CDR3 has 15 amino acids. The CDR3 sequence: CASSAGTGGREKLFF. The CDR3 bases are TGTGCCAGCAGCGCCGGGACAGGGGGCCGTGAAAAACTGTTTTTT.

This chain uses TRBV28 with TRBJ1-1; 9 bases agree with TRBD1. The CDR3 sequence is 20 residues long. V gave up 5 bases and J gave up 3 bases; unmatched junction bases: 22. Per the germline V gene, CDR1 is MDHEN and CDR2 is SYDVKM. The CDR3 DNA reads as TGTGCCAGCAGTCTCGGTCCGGGACAGGGTTCAGGGCTGGGGGACACTGAAGCTTTCTTT. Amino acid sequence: CASSLGPGQGSGLGDTEAFF.

The CDR3 DNA sequence: TGTGCCAGTAGTATGGGGCCAGGGGGCTACGAGCAGTACTTC. This translates into CASSMGPGGYEQYF. The genes are TRBV19 and TRBJ2-7; 7 bases are a match to TRBD1. The ends lost 3 bases at V and 3 bases at J; junction bases unmatched: 5. Germline V gives CDR1 LNHDA, CDR2 SQIVND (reference sequence). This CDR3 spans 14 amino acids.

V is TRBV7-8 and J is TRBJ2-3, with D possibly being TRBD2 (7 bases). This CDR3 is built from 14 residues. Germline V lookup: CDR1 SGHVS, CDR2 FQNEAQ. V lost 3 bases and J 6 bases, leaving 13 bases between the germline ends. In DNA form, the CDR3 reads TGTGCCAGCAGCTTCTCACAGGGAGGGGATACGCAGTATTTT. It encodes CASSFSQGGDTQYF.

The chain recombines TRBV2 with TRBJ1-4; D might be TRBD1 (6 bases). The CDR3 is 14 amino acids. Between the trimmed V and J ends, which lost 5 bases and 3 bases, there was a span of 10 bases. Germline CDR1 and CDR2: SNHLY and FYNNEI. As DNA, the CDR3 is TGTGCCAGCAGTACAGGGTTAGCTAATGAAAAACTGTTTTTT. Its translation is CASSTGLANEKLFF.

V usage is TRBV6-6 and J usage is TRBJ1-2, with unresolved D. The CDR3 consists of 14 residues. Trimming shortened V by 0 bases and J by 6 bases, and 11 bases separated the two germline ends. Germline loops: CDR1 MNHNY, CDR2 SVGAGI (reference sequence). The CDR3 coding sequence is TGTGCCAGCAGTTACTCGGTCCAAGTAGATGGCTACACCTTC. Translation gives CASSYSVQVDGYTF.

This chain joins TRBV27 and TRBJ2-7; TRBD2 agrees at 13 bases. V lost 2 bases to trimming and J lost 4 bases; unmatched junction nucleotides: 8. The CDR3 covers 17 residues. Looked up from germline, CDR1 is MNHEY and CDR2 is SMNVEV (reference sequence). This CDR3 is CASSLRSTSGRPYEQYF. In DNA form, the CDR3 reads TGTGCCAGCAGTTTACGGTCGACTAGCGGGAGGCCGTACGAGCAGTACTTC.

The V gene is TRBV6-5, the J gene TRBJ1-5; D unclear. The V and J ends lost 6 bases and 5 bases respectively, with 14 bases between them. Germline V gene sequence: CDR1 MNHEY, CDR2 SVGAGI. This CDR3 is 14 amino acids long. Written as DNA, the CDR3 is TGTGCCAGCAGGCCCGCCACGCGCGATCAGCCCCAGCATTTT. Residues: CASRPATRDQPQHF.

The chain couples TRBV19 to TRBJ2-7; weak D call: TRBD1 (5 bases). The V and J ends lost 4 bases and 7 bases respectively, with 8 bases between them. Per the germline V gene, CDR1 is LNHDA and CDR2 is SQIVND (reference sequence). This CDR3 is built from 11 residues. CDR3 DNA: TGTGCCAGTAGTAGGGGCGTGGAGCAGTACTTC. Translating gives CASSRGVEQYF.

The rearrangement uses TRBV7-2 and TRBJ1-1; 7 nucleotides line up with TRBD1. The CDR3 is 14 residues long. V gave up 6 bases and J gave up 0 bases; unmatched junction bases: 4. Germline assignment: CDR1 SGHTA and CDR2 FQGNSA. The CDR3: CASSKQGMNTEAFF. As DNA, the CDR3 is TGTGCCAGCAGTAAACAGGGGATGAACACTGAAGCTTTCTTT. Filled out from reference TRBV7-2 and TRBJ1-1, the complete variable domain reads GAGVSQSPSNKVTEKGKDVELRCDPISGHTALYWYRQSLGQGLEFLIYFQGNSAPDKSGLPSDRFSAERTGGSVSTLTIQRTQQEDSAVYLCASSKQGMNTEAFFGQGTRLTVV.

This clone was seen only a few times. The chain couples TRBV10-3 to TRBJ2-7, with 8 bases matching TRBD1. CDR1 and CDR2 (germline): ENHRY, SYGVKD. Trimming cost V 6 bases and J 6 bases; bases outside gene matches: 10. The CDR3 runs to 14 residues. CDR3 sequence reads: CAIRGTGILGEQYF. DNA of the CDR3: TGTGCCATCAGGGGGACAGGAATTCTCGGCGAGCAGTACTTC.

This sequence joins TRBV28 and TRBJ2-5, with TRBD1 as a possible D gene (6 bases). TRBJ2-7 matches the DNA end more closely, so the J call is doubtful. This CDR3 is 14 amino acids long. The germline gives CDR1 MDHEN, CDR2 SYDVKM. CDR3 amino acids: CASSTPGTSTEQYF. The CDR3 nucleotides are TGTGCCAGCAGTACCCCAGGGACAAGCACCGAGCAGTACTTC.

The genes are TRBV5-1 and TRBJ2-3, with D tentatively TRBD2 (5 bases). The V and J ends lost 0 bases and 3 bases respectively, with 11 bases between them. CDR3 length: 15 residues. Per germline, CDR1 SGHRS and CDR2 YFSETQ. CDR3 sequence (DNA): TGCGCCAGCAGCTTGGGTTGGAGCGGTACAGATACGCAGTATTTT. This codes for CASSLGWSGTDTQYF.

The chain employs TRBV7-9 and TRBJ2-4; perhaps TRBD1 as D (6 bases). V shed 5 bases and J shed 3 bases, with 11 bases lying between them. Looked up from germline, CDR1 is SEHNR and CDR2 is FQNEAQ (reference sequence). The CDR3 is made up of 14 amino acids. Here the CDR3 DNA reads TGTGCCAGCAGCCGACAGGTGGGCAAAAACATTCAGTACTTC. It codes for CASSRQVGKNIQYF. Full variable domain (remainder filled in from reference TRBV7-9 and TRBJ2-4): DTGVSQNPRHKITKRGQNVTFRCDPISEHNRLYWYRQTLGQGPEFLTYFQNEAQLEKSRLLSDRFSAERPKGSFSTLEIQRTEQGDSAMYLCASSRQVGKNIQYFGAGTRLSVL.

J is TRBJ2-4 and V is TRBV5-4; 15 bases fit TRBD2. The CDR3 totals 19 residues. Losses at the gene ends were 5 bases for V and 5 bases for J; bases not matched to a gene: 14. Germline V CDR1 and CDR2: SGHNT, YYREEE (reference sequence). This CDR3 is CASSPPGLAGGTNQNIQYF. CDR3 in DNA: TGTGCCAGCAGTCCTCCGGGACTAGCGGGAGGAACGAACCAAAACATTCAGTACTTC.

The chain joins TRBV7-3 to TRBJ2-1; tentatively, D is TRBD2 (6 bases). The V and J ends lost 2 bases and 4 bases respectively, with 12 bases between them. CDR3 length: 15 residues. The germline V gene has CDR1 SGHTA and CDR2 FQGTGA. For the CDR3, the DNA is TGTGCCAGCAGCTTACAACCTGGGGGGTACAATGAGCAGTTCTTC. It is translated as CASSLQPGGYNEQFF.

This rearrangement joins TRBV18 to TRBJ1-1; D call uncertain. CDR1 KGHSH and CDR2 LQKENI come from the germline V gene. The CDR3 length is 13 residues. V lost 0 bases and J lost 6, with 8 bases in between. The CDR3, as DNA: TGTGCCAGCTCACCACCCTCTCTCCCTGAAGCTTTCTTT. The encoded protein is CASSPPSLPEAFF.

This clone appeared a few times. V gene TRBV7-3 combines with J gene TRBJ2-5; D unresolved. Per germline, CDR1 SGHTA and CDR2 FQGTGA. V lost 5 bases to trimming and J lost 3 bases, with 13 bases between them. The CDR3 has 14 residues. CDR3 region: CASSPTAAEETQYF. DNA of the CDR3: TGTGCCAGCAGCCCGACGGCCGCGGAAGAGACCCAGTACTTC.

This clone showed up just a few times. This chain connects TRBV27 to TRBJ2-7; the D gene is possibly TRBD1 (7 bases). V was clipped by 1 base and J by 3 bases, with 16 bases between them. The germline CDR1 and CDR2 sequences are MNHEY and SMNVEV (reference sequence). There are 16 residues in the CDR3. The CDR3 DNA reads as TGTGCCAGCAGTTTATTAACGTCAGGGGGGAACTACGAGCAGTACTTC. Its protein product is CASSLLTSGGNYEQYF.

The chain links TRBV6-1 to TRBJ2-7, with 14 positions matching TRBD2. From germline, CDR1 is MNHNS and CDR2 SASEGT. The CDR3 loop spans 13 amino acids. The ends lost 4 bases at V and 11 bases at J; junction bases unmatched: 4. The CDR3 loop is CASSGGLAGGEYF. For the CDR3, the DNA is TGTGCCAGCAGTGGAGGACTAGCGGGAGGTGAGTACTTC.